This TCR beta chain originates from a study of spatial heterogeneity in lung cancer. Trimming pared 7 bases from V and 7 bases from J, leaving 8 bases between. The CDR3 loop spans 10 amino acids. The germline V gene encodes CDR1 SQVTM and CDR2 ANQGSEA. Details on this clonotype: Its target is not known.

The time point denotes: sample taken at primary tumor resection. In each case, whole RNA from tumor, nontumor lung or frozen PBMC was sequenced unsorted. Regarding the study as a whole: Compared with follow-up, resection was when ubiquitous expanded tumor TCRs appeared in blood more.

Single TCR cDNA molecules each had their own unique molecular identifier. TCRdb called the 5' RACE reads again in MiXCR, with one record for every CDR3 protein. Of 82,000 or so distinct CDR3 sequences in the sample, around 12% were seen once. This specimen consisted of PBMCs, obtained at surgery. This receptor was taken from a male donor with early-stage non-small cell lung cancer. The chain couples TRBV29-1 to TRBJ2-1, with D tentatively TRBD2 (5 bases). The CDR3 loop reads CSGRDNEQFF. The CDR3 DNA sequence: TGCAGCGGACGGGATAATGAGCAGTTCTTC.